A single sample gave rise to the 22 T cell receptor beta chains below, sequenced in a study of blood T cell repertoires in COVID-19. Clones were sequenced by immunoSEQ multiplex PCR, and TCRdb holds only the in-frame ones, with some missing. The sample shows about 230,000 clones, 65% to 85% of them seen only once. Input material: peripheral blood. These receptors all stem from a man aged 40-55 years with acute or convalescent COVID-19.

This clone was detected only once. This chain links TRBV24-1 with TRBJ2-1; D is possibly TRBD1 (6 bases). Germline CDR1 reads KGHDR; CDR2 reads SFDVKD. This CDR3 spans 13 amino acids. The ends were cut back, 10 bases at V and 3 bases at J, with 12 bases in the middle. CDR3 in amino acids: CATAGRGYNEQFF. The CDR3 region has the DNA TGTGCCACTGCGGGCAGGGGCTACAATGAGCAGTTCTTC.

V gene TRBV7-9 combines with J gene TRBJ1-2; maybe TRBD1 (5 bases). The CDR3 contains 14 residues. V lost 5 bases and J lost 2, with 12 bases in between. The germline CDR1 and CDR2 sequences are SEHNR and FQNEAQ (reference sequence). This CDR3 is CASSAGGGNYGYTF. The DNA of the CDR3 is TGTGCCAGCAGCGCAGGTGGGGGGAACTATGGCTACACCTTC. The whole variable domain, remainder taken from reference TRBV7-9 and TRBJ1-2, is DTGVSQNPRHKITKRGQNVTFRCDPISEHNRLYWYRQTLGQGPEFLTYFQNEAQLEKSRLLSDRFSAERPKGSFSTLEIQRTEQGDSAMYLCASSAGGGNYGYTFGSGTRLTVV.

In this sample, this clone turned up once. The chain recombines TRBV7-9 with TRBJ1-2; maybe TRBD1 (5 bases). Germline V gives CDR1 SEHNR, CDR2 FQNEAQ (reference sequence). The CDR3 length is 14 residues. V was cut by 1 base and J by 2 bases, with 8 bases left in between. CDR3 bases: TGTGCCAGCAGCTTAGGACGGGGGAACTATGGCTACACCTTC. Encoded protein: CASSLGRGNYGYTF. Combining the CDR3 with reference TRBV7-9 and TRBJ1-2 gives the whole variable domain DTGVSQNPRHKITKRGQNVTFRCDPISEHNRLYWYRQTLGQGPEFLTYFQNEAQLEKSRLLSDRFSAERPKGSFSTLEIQRTEQGDSAMYLCASSLGRGNYGYTFGSGTRLTVV.

This sequence joins TRBV2 and TRBJ2-3; 11 bases are shared with TRBD2. This CDR3 spans 15 amino acids. V lost 4 bases and J lost 3; bases outside the gene matches: 3. CDR1 and CDR2 (germline): SNHLY, FYNNEI. The CDR3 bases are TGTGCCAGCAGTGGACTAGCGGGAATGACAGATACGCAGTATTTT. It codes for CASSGLAGMTDTQYF.

The J gene is TRBJ1-2, the V gene TRBV3-1 (or the pseudogene TRBV3-2); 11 nucleotides agree with TRBD1. The CDR3 consists of 15 residues. With V trimmed by 4 bases and J by 7 bases, 8 bases remained unmatched. The germline V gene has CDR1 LGHDT and CDR2 YNNKEL (reference sequence). The CDR3 reads CASSPRTGGFSGYTF. The DNA for the CDR3 is TGTGCCAGCAGCCCTAGGACAGGGGGCTTCAGTGGCTACACCTTC.

The chain carries TRBV5-6 and TRBJ2-7; D is ambiguous. This CDR3 is built from 11 residues. Trimming took off 3 bases at V and 3 bases at J, with 4 bases between the two ends. In germline, CDR1 is SGHDT, CDR2 YYEEEE. For the CDR3, the DNA is TGTGCCAGCAGCTCTAACTACGAGCAGTACTTC. It codes for CASSSNYEQYF. The full variable domain, completed using reference TRBV5-6 and TRBJ2-7, is DAGVTQSPTHLIKTRGQQVTLRCSPKSGHDTVSWYQQALGQGPQFIFQYYEEEERQRGNFPDRFSGHQFPNYSSELNVNALLLGDSALYLCASSSNYEQYFGPGTRLTVT.

About this clone: The sample has other DNA sequences that encode this CDR3 too. CDR3 coding DNA: TGTGCCAGCTCACCAGGGAGCTACGAGCAGTACTTC. Translated: CASSPGSYEQYF. V is TRBV18 and J is TRBJ2-7, with a weak D call TRBD2 (5 bases). CDR1 is KGHSH and CDR2 is LQKENI in the germline V gene. This CDR3 has 12 amino acids. Trimming shortened V by 2 bases and J by 3 bases, and 5 bases separated the two germline ends.

This chain connects TRBV27 to TRBJ1-4; TRBD1 aligns across 7 bases. The J segment lost 5 bases and the V segment lost 5 bases, leaving 8 bases of the junction unmatched. The germline V gene has CDR1 MNHEY and CDR2 SMNVEV (reference sequence). This CDR3 comprises 15 residues. The CDR3 is CASSDTGAANEKLFF. Written as DNA, the CDR3 is TGTGCCAGCAGTGATACAGGGGCCGCGAATGAAAAACTGTTTTTT.

This clone has only a few counts. The chain carries TRBV6-2 or TRBV6-3 and TRBJ1-2; tentative D call: TRBD1 (6 bases). Trimming pared 6 bases from V and 8 bases from J, leaving 16 bases between. The CDR3 totals 13 residues. The germline V gene has CDR1 MNHEY and CDR2 SVGEGT. As DNA, the CDR3 is TGTGCCAGCAGCCCGACCCAGACAGGAGGCTACACCTTC. It is translated as CASSPTQTGGYTF.

The chain uses TRBV5-6 and TRBJ2-5; D gene ambiguous. Looked up from germline, CDR1 is SGHDT and CDR2 is YYEEEE. This CDR3 comprises 11 residues. Trimming took off 3 bases at V and 4 bases at J, with 4 bases between the two ends. The CDR3: CASSSLETQYF. In nucleotides, the CDR3 is TGTGCCAGCAGCTCACTAGAGACCCAGTACTTC.

The chain joins TRBV19 to TRBJ1-5; D is possibly TRBD1 (5 bases). CDR1 and CDR2 (germline): LNHDA, SQIVND (reference sequence). Trimming pared 3 bases from V and 4 bases from J, leaving 19 bases between. This CDR3 contains 17 residues. The CDR3 protein is CASSIARQYSTNQPQHF. Written as DNA, the CDR3 is TGTGCCAGTAGTATTGCCCGACAGTACTCTACTAATCAGCCCCAGCATTTT. Full variable domain (missing parts from reference TRBV19 and TRBJ1-5): DGGITQSPKYLFRKEGQNVTLSCEQNLNHDAMYWYRQDPGQGLRLIYYSQIVNDFQKGDIAEGYSVSREKKESFPLTVTSAQKNPTAFYLCASSIARQYSTNQPQHFGDGTRLSIL.

The chain is built from TRBV30 and TRBJ2-7; 9 bases line up with TRBD1. CDR1 and CDR2 from the germline V gene are GTSNPN and SVGIG (reference sequence). There are 14 residues in the CDR3. V lost 0 bases, J lost 1 base, and 1 base stayed unmatched. The CDR3 nucleotides read TGTGCCTGGAGTGTACAGGGGGCTTCCTACGAGCAGTACTTC. This codes for CAWSVQGASYEQYF.

V usage is TRBV9 and J usage is TRBJ2-7, with D perhaps TRBD2 (6 bases). Germline V lookup: CDR1 SGDLS, CDR2 YYNGEE. The ends were cut back, 4 bases at V and 5 bases at J, with 19 bases in the middle. The CDR3 covers 15 residues. The CDR3 DNA sequence: TGTGCCAGCAGCTCTTCGACTAGAAGGTTGGACGAGCAGTACTTC. Protein sequence: CASSSSTRRLDEQYF.

The chain joins TRBV6-2 or TRBV6-3 to TRBJ1-2, with D perhaps TRBD1 (5 bases). V dropped 4 bases and J dropped 7 bases, with 19 bases sitting between them. Germline V gene lookup returns CDR1 MNHEY and CDR2 SVGEGT. CDR3 length: 15 residues. The CDR3: CASSSFMGPLSGYTF. DNA of the CDR3: TGTGCCAGCAGTTCGTTCATGGGGCCGTTAAGTGGCTACACCTTC.

This chain joins TRBV7-2 and TRBJ1-2, with 7 bases matching TRBD1. V dropped 5 bases and J dropped 4; count of bases not matched to a gene: 7. The germline gives CDR1 SGHTA, CDR2 FQGNSA. The CDR3 extends over 14 amino acids. In DNA, the CDR3 is TGTGCCAGCAGCACCGGGACAGCCACCTATGGCTACACCTTC. Amino acids: CASSTGTATYGYTF.

The chain combines TRBV6-4 with TRBJ2-1, with 7 bases fitting TRBD1. This CDR3 is built from 15 residues. The germline V gene encodes CDR1 MRHNA and CDR2 SNTAGT. Trimming took 2 bases from V and 6 from J; bases not matched to a gene: 7. CDR3 amino acids: CASSDGDSPANEQFF. For the CDR3, the DNA is TGTGCCAGCAGTGACGGGGACAGTCCGGCCAATGAGCAGTTCTTC.

J is TRBJ2-7 and V is TRBV29-1; 9 nucleotides align to TRBD2. Germline V gene sequence: CDR1 SQVTM, CDR2 ANQGSEA. J lost 6 bases, V lost 6 bases, and 6 bases had no gene match. This CDR3 spans 12 amino acids. Here the CDR3 DNA reads TGCAGCGTCGTAGTACTAGCGGGCGAGCAGTACTTC. It codes for CSVVVLAGEQYF.

In this sample, this clone turned up once. The chain employs TRBV5-1 and TRBJ1-2, with D possibly being TRBD1 (6 bases). The CDR3 consists of 13 residues. Per the germline V gene, CDR1 is SGHRS and CDR2 is YFSETQ. Trimming took 1 base from V and 4 from J, leaving 8 bases between them. Here the CDR3 reads CASSLQGPYGYTF. CDR3 DNA sequence: TGCGCCAGCAGCTTGCAGGGGCCCTATGGCTACACCTTC.

The chain links TRBV5-6 to TRBJ1-3; D remains unclear. The CDR3 covers 14 residues. CDR1 is SGHDT and CDR2 is YYEEEE in the germline V gene. The V gene lost 1 base and the J gene lost 1 base, with 6 bases spanning the gap. The CDR3 protein is CASSLLQSGNTIYF. Written as DNA, the CDR3 is TGTGCCAGCAGCTTGTTACAGTCTGGAAACACCATATATTTT.

The V gene is TRBV4-3, the J gene TRBJ1-6, with D perhaps TRBD1 (6 bases). Trimming shortened V by 3 bases and J by 10 bases, and 10 bases separated the two germline ends. The germline V gene encodes CDR1 LGHNA and CDR2 YSLEER. The CDR3 extends over 13 amino acids. The CDR3 reads CASSHRQESPLHF. CDR3 in DNA: TGCGCCAGCAGCCACAGACAGGAATCACCCCTCCACTTT.

J is TRBJ1-6 and V is TRBV3-1 (or the pseudogene TRBV3-2); D is unclear. CDR1 and CDR2 from the germline V gene are LGHDT and YNNKEL (reference sequence). This CDR3 contains 20 residues. V shed 0 bases and J shed 0 bases, with 18 bases lying between them. CDR3 nucleotides: TGTGCCAGCAGCCAAGACGCGGGGTCTCTTCGTTTCTCCTATAATTCACCCCTCCACTTT. Translation gives CASSQDAGSLRFSYNSPLHF.

This clone showed up just a few times. The chain employs TRBV6-5 and TRBJ2-7; TRBD2 matches at 7 bases. The J segment lost 4 bases and the V segment lost 8 bases, leaving 11 bases of the junction unmatched. The CDR3 covers 14 residues. Germline loops: CDR1 MNHEY, CDR2 SVGAGI. The CDR3 region has the DNA TGTGCCAGCGGTCGAGGCGGGAGATCTTACGAGCAGTACTTC. Protein product: CASGRGGRSYEQYF.